These 21 T cell receptor beta chains originate from one sample sequenced in a study of blood T cell repertoires in COVID-19. The method was immunoSEQ multiplex PCR; TCRdb's version includes in-frame clones alone and lacks a portion of them. Of about 150,000 clones detected, around 85% appear once; the ten largest clones hold 0.63%. Sequencing used peripheral blood. The receptors were sampled from a man in his fifties or sixties with COVID-19, enrolled during active disease.

The chain uses TRBV5-5 and TRBJ1-4, with a tentative D call TRBD1 (5 bases). CDR1 is SGHKS, CDR2 YYEKEE, per germline (reference sequence). V shed 0 bases and J shed 9 bases, with 12 bases lying between them. There are 14 residues in the CDR3. This chain's CDR3 is CASSLAADTKKLFF. The CDR3 region has the DNA TGTGCCAGCAGCTTGGCCGCGGACACCAAAAAACTGTTTTTT.

V usage is TRBV20-1 and J usage is TRBJ1-5, with D hard to call. The CDR3 extends over 14 amino acids. Trimming took 3 bases from V and 0 from J, leaving 9 bases between them. Per the germline V gene, CDR1 is DFQATT and CDR2 is SNEGSKA (reference sequence). CDR3 bases: TGCAGTGCTAGTGAAATCCTTAGCAATCAGCCCCAGCATTTT. This gives the protein CSASEILSNQPQHF.

The J gene is TRBJ2-6, the V gene TRBV7-3, with 9 positions matching TRBD1. J was trimmed by 0 bases and V by 6 bases; bases with no gene match: 6. CDR1 and CDR2 from the germline V gene are SGHTA and FQGTGA. The CDR3 sequence is 17 residues long. CDR3 in DNA: TGTGCCAGCAGTCCCGGGACAGGGAGCTCTGGGGCCAACGTCCTGACTTTC. This translates into CASSPGTGSSGANVLTF.

The chain has TRBV3-1 (or the pseudogene TRBV3-2) and TRBJ2-1; possible D gene TRBD2, 5 bases. The germline V gene encodes CDR1 LGHDT and CDR2 YNNKEL (reference sequence). The CDR3 spans 18 residues. With 1 base removed from V and 6 bases from J, the gap between germline ends came to 22 bases. CDR3 sequence (DNA): TGTGCCAGCAGCCAAGCACTTGTGACTAACCTCCGCGGCAATGAGCAGTTCTTC. It is translated as CASSQALVTNLRGNEQFF.

The CDR3 loop is CASSRGEGTKGYTF. The CDR3 DNA sequence: TGTGCCAGCAGTAGAGGGGAGGGGACGAAAGGCTACACCTTC. The chain is built from TRBV2 and TRBJ1-2, with D possibly TRBD1 on 5 matching bases. CDR1 and CDR2 (germline): SNHLY, FYNNEI. The V and J ends lost 5 bases and 8 bases respectively, with 18 bases between them. The CDR3 is 14 residues long. Full variable domain (outside the CDR3, taken from reference TRBV2 and TRBJ1-2): EPEVTQTPSHQVTQMGQEVILRCVPISNHLYFYWYRQILGQKVEFLVSFYNNEISEKSEIFDDQFSVERPDGSNFTLKIRSTKLEDSAMYFCASSRGEGTKGYTFGSGTRLTVV.

The V and J genes are TRBV6-5 and TRBJ2-5; 12 positions agree with TRBD1. CDR3 size: 15 residues. Per the germline V gene, CDR1 is MNHEY and CDR2 is SVGAGI. V shed 7 bases and J 5 bases; nucleotides not matched to a gene: 8. The CDR3 bases are TGTGCCAGCATTACCGGGACAGGGGGCCGGGAGACCCAGTACTTC. Its translation: CASITGTGGRETQYF.

This rearrangement joins TRBV27 to TRBJ1-3; D unresolved. Trimming removed 0 bases at V and 4 bases at J, with 16 bases between. Germline CDR1 and CDR2: MNHEY and SMNVEV (reference sequence). This CDR3 is 17 amino acids long. CDR3 residues: CASSLSSPPLTGNTIYF. The DNA of the CDR3 is TGTGCCAGCAGTTTATCAAGCCCCCCTCTAACGGGAAACACCATATATTTT.

V is TRBV7-9 and J is TRBJ2-3; 12 bases agree with TRBD2. The CDR3 contains 18 residues. From germline, CDR1 is SEHNR and CDR2 FQNEAQ (reference sequence). With 2 bases clipped from V and 4 bases from J, the junction kept 10 bases outside the gene matches. The CDR3 loop is CASSLPRPTSGSSDTQYF. The CDR3 DNA is TGTGCCAGCAGCTTACCACGTCCGACTAGCGGGAGTTCAGATACGCAGTATTTT. The entire variable domain, with the rest obtained from reference TRBV7-9 and TRBJ2-3, is as follows: DTGVSQNPRHKITKRGQNVTFRCDPISEHNRLYWYRQTLGQGPEFLTYFQNEAQLEKSRLLSDRFSAERPKGSFSTLEIQRTEQGDSAMYLCASSLPRPTSGSSDTQYFGPGTRLTVL.

This clone was counted only a few times. This chain connects TRBV28 to TRBJ1-5; a possible D gene is TRBD1 (5 bases). CDR1 MDHEN and CDR2 SYDVKM come from the germline V gene. Between the trimmed V and J ends, which lost 3 bases and 0 bases, there was a span of 15 bases. This CDR3 has 17 amino acids. The chain's CDR3 is CASSFMQGLISNQPQHF. Here the CDR3 DNA reads TGTGCCAGCAGTTTCATGCAGGGACTCATTAGCAATCAGCCCCAGCATTTT.

The chain is built from TRBV6-5 and TRBJ1-4, with 7 bases identical to TRBD1. CDR1 and CDR2 from the germline V gene are MNHEY and SVGAGI. V trimming: 6 bases; J trimming: 8 bases; junction bases outside the gene matches: 9. This CDR3 comprises 14 residues. CDR3 sequence reads: CASSSRSDREKLFF. As DNA, the CDR3 is TGTGCCAGCAGCTCCCGATCGGACAGGGAAAAACTGTTTTTT.

The rearrangement links TRBV25-1 to TRBJ1-2; tentatively, D is TRBD1 (6 bases). Germline loops: CDR1 MGHDK, CDR2 SYGVNS. V lost 6 bases to trimming and J lost 4 bases, with 9 bases between them. The CDR3 is 12 residues long. The CDR3 protein is CASSVQGYGYTF. The CDR3 DNA reads as TGTGCCAGCAGCGTACAGGGCTATGGCTACACCTTC.

The chain links TRBV4-2 to TRBJ1-5, with 12 bases lining up with TRBD1. CDR1 is LGHNA and CDR2 is YNFKEQ in the germline V gene. V trimming: 4 bases; J trimming: 7 bases; junction bases outside the gene matches: 5. The CDR3 spans 15 residues. CDR3 in amino acids: CASSLGTGGLQPQHF. DNA for the CDR3: TGTGCCAGCAGCCTCGGGACAGGGGGCTTGCAGCCCCAGCATTTT.

The chain couples TRBV6-5 to TRBJ2-7, with 7 nucleotides matching TRBD1. Germline V gives CDR1 MNHEY, CDR2 SVGAGI. The V segment lost 5 bases and the J segment 1 base; nucleotides outside the gene matches: 2. This CDR3 is built from 13 residues. The CDR3 region has the DNA TGTGCCAGCAGTAACAGGGGTTCCTACGAGCAGTACTTC. Its translation: CASSNRGSYEQYF.

As DNA, the CDR3 is TGTGCCAGCAGCCTCTTACAGGGGATCAATCAGCCCCAGCATTTT. The encoded protein is CASSLLQGINQPQHF. V usage is TRBV5-6 and J usage is TRBJ1-5; 7 bases agree with TRBD1. Germline V gene lookup returns CDR1 SGHDT and CDR2 YYEEEE. With V trimmed by 4 bases and J by 3 bases, 7 bases remained unmatched. This CDR3 has 15 residues.

This chain uses TRBV9 with TRBJ2-2; 8 bases line up with TRBD1. Germline trimming cut 5 bases from V and 1 base from J; bases unmatched to any gene: 7. The CDR3 is made up of 16 amino acids. CDR1 SGDLS and CDR2 YYNGEE come from the germline V gene. The CDR3 sequence: CASRNDRGRNTGELFF. Here the CDR3 DNA reads TGTGCCAGCAGGAACGACAGGGGACGGAACACCGGGGAGCTGTTTTTT.

The chain carries TRBV13 and TRBJ1-2; 11 positions agree with TRBD1. Germline V gene lookup returns CDR1 PRHDT and CDR2 FYEKMQ (reference sequence). Trimming at V came to 3 bases and at J to 7 bases, leaving 7 bases not matched to a gene. The CDR3 runs to 15 residues. In nucleotides, the CDR3 is TGTGCCAGCAGCTTCGGACAGGGGGCTCTGCTTGGCTACACCTTC. Its translation is CASSFGQGALLGYTF.

The chain's CDR3 is CASSQAYRLAGNTIYF. The CDR3 nucleotides read TGTGCCAGCAGCCAAGCTTACAGGCTGGCTGGAAACACCATATATTTT. The chain couples TRBV4-2 to TRBJ1-3, with D possibly matching TRBD1 (5 bases). The CDR3 covers 16 residues. V dropped 1 base and J dropped 2 bases, with 12 bases sitting between them. CDR1 is LGHNA, CDR2 YNFKEQ, per germline.

This clone was seen once. The chain is built from TRBV3-1 (or the pseudogene TRBV3-2) and TRBJ1-2; TRBD1 is a possible D gene (5 bases). The CDR3 consists of 13 residues. The germline V and J ends were trimmed by 4 bases and 7 bases, with 13 bases remaining between them. Germline V CDR1 and CDR2: LGHDT, YNNKEL (reference sequence). CDR3 nucleotide sequence: TGTGCCAGCAGCCCAGGACATCTCTCTGGCTACACCTTC. Residues: CASSPGHLSGYTF.

This rearrangement joins TRBV5-8 to TRBJ2-3; 9 nucleotides match TRBD2. V shed 5 bases, J shed 2 bases, and the junction held 9 bases outside the gene matches. CDR1 is SGHTS and CDR2 is YDEGEE in the germline V gene. The CDR3 is made up of 16 amino acids. CDR3 sequence (DNA): TGTGCCAGCAGACCTGGGACTAGCAGCCTCACAGATACGCAGTATTTT. Translated, it gives CASRPGTSSLTDTQYF.

This chain joins TRBV14 and TRBJ2-7; unclear D gene. The V end was cut by 3 bases, the J end by 3 bases, with 3 bases between. Germline CDR1 reads SGHDN; CDR2 reads FVKESK. The CDR3 loop spans 11 amino acids. CDR3 sequence: CASSHYYEQYF. The CDR3 nucleotides are TGTGCCAGCAGCCACTACTACGAGCAGTACTTC.

The gene calls are TRBV28 and TRBJ1-6, with D tentatively TRBD1 (6 bases). The CDR3 is 15 residues long. Trimming removed 8 bases at V and 0 bases at J, with 11 bases between. Germline V lookup: CDR1 MDHEN, CDR2 SYDVKM. CDR3 in DNA: TGTGCCAGCGGCGGCAGGGGCTCCTATAATTCACCCCTCCACTTT. Its translation: CASGGRGSYNSPLHF.